Detailed here is one T cell receptor (beta chain). Only a few counts were recorded for this clone. Its antigen is currently not known. The CDR3 extends 3 residues past the end of the read, so its final part is completed from the germline J gene. CVID samples and control samples contributed equivalent amounts of genomic DNA as sequencing input. For every sample, a 60 bp segment covering the rearranged TCRbeta CDR3 region was amplified and then sequenced. The immunoSEQ assay, a bias-corrected multiplex PCR combined with high-throughput sequencing, was used to amplify TCRbeta. The original methods were these. Every unique nucleotide sequence counted as a clone and was annotated with V, D and J genes, copy number and frequency. Sequences were labeled productive if in frame, and non-productive if out of frame or containing stop codons. As previously described, clonality was calculated on the basis of Shannon's entropy. The predicted amino acid sequences of productive clones were used to derive mean CDR3 Kyte-Doolittle hydropathy. Using the R hclust function, scaled V gene usage was clustered hierarchically with Manhattan distance and complete linkage. To assess clone sharing by CDR3 amino acid sequence, 12 repertoires per group were resampled over 100 rounds. The repertoires were searched for 65 to 85 published EBV-specific TCRbeta sequences and 200 to 300 published CMV-specific TCRbeta sequences. Analysis left out a couple of CVID samples that produced under 10,000 sequences, so fewer than 55 CVID repertoires remained. In TCRdb, the immuneACCESS table is reduced to in-frame sequences with V and J assigned. These tables do not hold every clone; where another copy was compared, an unresolved V gene accounts for under half, and the others remain unexplained. From that table come the V and J calls and clone size; the DNA was used to work out D and trimming. With about 34,000 clones recorded, this sample contains no clone counted only once. Around 6.9% of the sample comes from the top ten.

These data originate in a study of T cell clonality in common variable immunodeficiency (dated by TCRdb to between 2014 and 2017). CVID was diagnosed by standard criteria: serum IgG, IgA and/or IgM reduced below normal range, plus specific antibody deficiency. A total of 44 subjects (approximately 15 female and some 30 male; age range about 9 to 65 years, mean age around 37) were included in the CVID group. Most CVID patients and most healthy controls were of Caucasian heritage. At the time of study participation, every CVID subject had been on replacement immunoglobulin therapy for one year or longer. When blood was collected, none of the CVID subjects were ill or on immunomodulatory or immunosuppressive medication. From each donor, roughly 5 to 8 ml of heparinized peripheral whole blood was collected. TCRbeta CDR3 repertoires were sequenced from genomic DNA of adults with common variable immune deficiency (CVID) and healthy adult controls. Diluted blood was subjected to density centrifugation over Hypaque 1077 or Ficoll-Paque for isolation of peripheral blood mononuclear cells. Genomic DNA was obtained from unsorted mononuclear cells using either Qiagen column purification or a centrifugation-based method.

CDR1 and CDR2 were assigned from the germline V gene as KGHSH and LQKENI. The CDR3 covers 14 residues, taking in both the cysteine and the phenylalanine. The CDR3 was read in part: 33 bases, with the frame set at base 1. V ends up 5 bases short and J 6 bases short, with an unmatched junction base count of 5. Findings and caveats that apply to the study as a whole: Differences among patients in the CVID cohort limited the correlations between repertoire features and clinical complications. Reportedly, TCRbeta sequences from CVID had fewer deletions and N-nucleotide insertions, and highly modified clones with 13 or more V deletions were absent from CVID. Increased TCRbeta clonality was found in CVID subjects compared with healthy controls (t-test p = 0.018), with the increase being most characteristic of about a third of subjects. According to the authors, figuring out what caused the increased clonality in CVID would require sequencing the repertoires of T cell subpopulations. Healthy controls shared more TCRbeta clones with each other than CVID subjects shared among themselves (p < 0.0001). Even though DNA input was the same, control samples had an average of about 90,000 unique sequences each, compared with roughly 30,000 in CVID samples.

The rearrangement joined TRBV18 to TRBJ1-5; TRBD1 fits 9 bases in the junction. The clonotype was recovered from a human donor with common variable immunodeficiency. The sequencing sample was made of peripheral blood mononuclear cells. The CDR3 reads CASSSDRGGQPQHF. The CDR3 bases that were read are TGTGCCAGCTCATCCGACAGGGGGGGTCAGCCC.